This T cell receptor (beta chain) was obtained from a study of breast tumors, draining lymph nodes, adjacent tissues. Study findings and constraints: Data fit most tumor T cells coming from lymph node, expanding in tumor. Compared with lymph nodes, tumors were less diverse; compared with nontumor tissue, more.

TCRdb re-derived calls from the multiplex PCR reads in MiXCR, one entry per CDR3 protein. The sample contains over 250,000 distinct CDR3 sequences, 30% of which appear only once. The CDR3 has 15 amino acids. Germline V gives CDR1 MNHEY, CDR2 SVGEGT. Trimming took 5 bases from V and 1 from J, leaving 11 bases between them. With regard to this clonotype: The antigen remains unidentified.

Breast cancer patients provided tissue from their axillary draining lymph nodes. The V call is TRBV6-2 or TRBV6-3, the J call TRBJ1-4; D remains ambiguous. The sequenced material came from axillary lymph node tissue. The receptor's source is a female donor with breast cancer. Some clones in this sample may be carry-over from other donors' samples. The CDR3: CASSLRSGTNEKLFF. Written as DNA, the CDR3 is TGTGCCAGCAGTCTACGCTCGGGAACTAATGAAAAACTGTTTTTT.